The rows below give T cell receptor beta chains drawn from one sample of a study of blood T cell repertoires in COVID-19. TCRdb's copy holds only in-frame clones and misses some; the assay was immunoSEQ multiplex PCR. This repertoire shows roughly 250,000 clones, 85% to 90% found once; its top ten account for about 12%. Sample: peripheral blood. These receptors were taken from a woman aged 25 to 45 with COVID-19, enrolled during active disease. CDR3s include the opening cysteine and the closing phenylalanine or tryptophan. The D gene is left open where the match is weak. Some rows mark clone size as missing; the rest say once, few, many or name a class of expanded clone.

cdr3_aa: CASRGGEGLNSPLHF; cdr3_nt: TGCGCCAGCAGGGGGGGTGAGGGGCTCAATTCACCCCTCCACTTT; clone_size: NA; j_call: TRBJ1-6; d_call: NA; v_call: TRBV4-1
cdr3_aa: CASSPTGGPYEQYF; cdr3_nt: TGTGCCAGCTCACCGACAGGGGGACCCTACGAGCAGTACTTC; clone_size: NA; j_call: TRBJ2-7; d_call: TRBD1; v_call: TRBV18
cdr3_aa: CASSYSPPGQNTEAFF; cdr3_nt: TGTGCCAGCAGTTACTCACCCCCCGGACAGAACACTGAAGCTTTCTTT; clone_size: NA; j_call: TRBJ1-1; d_call: NA; v_call: TRBV6-5
cdr3_aa: CASSPPDGAGASTDTQYF; cdr3_nt: TGTGCCAGCAGCCCCCCCGACGGTGCGGGGGCTAGCACAGATACGCAGTATTTT; clone_size: NA; j_call: TRBJ2-3; d_call: NA; v_call: TRBV7-6
cdr3_aa: CASRGGGSTDTQYF; cdr3_nt: TGTGCCAGTAGAGGCGGGGGGAGCACAGATACGCAGTATTTT; clone_size: NA; j_call: TRBJ2-3; d_call: TRBD2; v_call: TRBV28
cdr3_aa: CASSQRGIYYGYTF; cdr3_nt: TGTGCCAGCAGCCAACGGGGAATTTATTATGGCTACACCTTC; clone_size: NA; j_call: TRBJ1-2; d_call: NA; v_call: TRBV3-1/TRBV3-2
cdr3_aa: CASSGTGYSGNTIYF; cdr3_nt: TGTGCCAGCAGCGGGACAGGGTATTCTGGAAACACCATATATTTT; clone_size: NA; j_call: TRBJ1-3; d_call: TRBD1; v_call: TRBV5-4
cdr3_aa: CASSYYSGGPYNEQFF; cdr3_nt: TGTGCCAGCAGCTACTATAGCGGGGGGCCGTACAATGAGCAGTTCTTC; clone_size: NA; j_call: TRBJ2-1; d_call: TRBD2; v_call: TRBV7-8
cdr3_aa: CVRSSHSSTGGTEAFF; cdr3_nt: TGTGTCAGAAGCTCCCACTCATCAACAGGGGGCACTGAAGCTTTCTTT; clone_size: NA; j_call: TRBJ1-1; d_call: NA; v_call: TRBV7-5
cdr3_aa: CASSLAGTSETQYF; cdr3_nt: TGTGCCAGCAGCTTGGCCGGGACATCCGAGACCCAGTACTTC; clone_size: NA; j_call: TRBJ2-5; d_call: NA; v_call: TRBV5-4
cdr3_aa: CASSLDYGFAEAFF; cdr3_nt: TGTGCCAGCAGCTTAGATTATGGCTTCGCTGAAGCTTTCTTT; clone_size: few; j_call: TRBJ1-1; d_call: NA; v_call: TRBV11-2
cdr3_aa: CASSETGLNEKLFF; cdr3_nt: TGCGCCAGCAGCGAGACAGGCCTTAATGAAAAACTGTTTTTT; clone_size: NA; j_call: TRBJ1-4; d_call: NA; v_call: TRBV5-1
cdr3_aa: CASSGQAGNQPQHF; cdr3_nt: TGTGCCAGCAGTGGACAGGCGGGCAATCAGCCCCAGCATTTT; clone_size: NA; j_call: TRBJ1-5; d_call: TRBD1; v_call: TRBV28
cdr3_aa: CATSRIGLAGVLAKNIQYF; cdr3_nt: TGTGCCACCAGCAGAATAGGGCTAGCGGGGGTGCTAGCCAAAAACATTCAGTACTTC; clone_size: NA; j_call: TRBJ2-4; d_call: TRBD2; v_call: TRBV15
cdr3_aa: CASSYTHRGARNTEAFF; cdr3_nt: TGTGCCAGCAGCTATACCCACCGGGGGGCTCGAAACACTGAAGCTTTCTTT; clone_size: NA; j_call: TRBJ1-1; d_call: NA; v_call: TRBV7-9
cdr3_aa: CASSPSSGGLSTDTQYF; cdr3_nt: TGTGCCAGCAGCCCAAGTAGCGGGGGGCTTAGCACAGATACGCAGTATTTT; clone_size: NA; j_call: TRBJ2-3; d_call: TRBD2; v_call: TRBV7-2
cdr3_aa: CASSFAIGDEQFF; cdr3_nt: TGCGCCAGCAGCTTTGCGATCGGGGATGAGCAGTTCTTC; clone_size: few; j_call: TRBJ2-1; d_call: NA; v_call: TRBV5-1
cdr3_aa: CASMDIQDEQYF; cdr3_nt: TGCGCCAGCATGGACATTCAGGACGAGCAGTACTTC; clone_size: NA; j_call: TRBJ2-7; d_call: NA; v_call: TRBV10-2
cdr3_aa: CASSLEAGGWTQYF; cdr3_nt: TGTGCCAGCAGCTTAGAGGCGGGGGGTTGGACCCAGTACTTC; clone_size: NA; j_call: TRBJ2-5; d_call: TRBD2; v_call: TRBV7-9
cdr3_aa: CASSTGPLQLANYGYTF; cdr3_nt: TGTGCCAGTAGTACCGGTCCTTTACAGCTCGCTAACTATGGCTACACCTTC; clone_size: NA; j_call: TRBJ1-2; d_call: NA; v_call: TRBV19
cdr3_aa: CATSALGRGKNEQFF; cdr3_nt: TGTGCCACCAGTGCCCTAGGCAGGGGTAAAAATGAGCAGTTCTTC; clone_size: NA; j_call: TRBJ2-1; d_call: NA; v_call: TRBV24-1
cdr3_aa: CASSSGQGKAFF; cdr3_nt: TGTGCCAGCAGCTCGGGACAGGGAAAAGCTTTCTTT; clone_size: NA; j_call: TRBJ1-1; d_call: TRBD1; v_call: TRBV11-2
cdr3_aa: CASSMWDWAEAFF; cdr3_nt: TGTGCCAGTAGTATGTGGGACTGGGCTGAAGCTTTCTTT; clone_size: NA; j_call: TRBJ1-1; d_call: NA; v_call: TRBV19
cdr3_aa: CASSPEASMNTEAFF; cdr3_nt: TGTGCCAGCAGCCCCGAGGCCTCCATGAACACTGAAGCTTTCTTT; clone_size: NA; j_call: TRBJ1-1; d_call: NA; v_call: TRBV27
cdr3_aa: CASSIVGGGAYNEQFF; cdr3_nt: TGTGCCAGTAGTATAGTGGGCGGGGGGGCCTACAATGAGCAGTTCTTC; clone_size: NA; j_call: TRBJ2-1; d_call: TRBD2; v_call: TRBV19
cdr3_aa: CAWSGQGRTYEQYF; cdr3_nt: TGTGCCTGGAGTGGACAGGGCAGAACCTACGAGCAGTACTTC; clone_size: few; j_call: TRBJ2-7; d_call: TRBD1; v_call: TRBV30
cdr3_aa: CASSETRTPVEQYF; cdr3_nt: TGTGCCAGCAGTGAAACGAGGACACCAGTAGAGCAGTACTTC; clone_size: NA; j_call: TRBJ2-7; d_call: NA; v_call: TRBV2
cdr3_aa: CASSDWETGRTNEKLFF; cdr3_nt: TGTGCCAGCAGTGACTGGGAGACTGGTCGGACTAATGAAAAACTGTTTTTT; clone_size: NA; j_call: TRBJ1-4; d_call: NA; v_call: TRBV6-4
cdr3_aa: CASSSQPNLAGRTDTQYF; cdr3_nt: TGTGCCAGCAGTTCCCAACCCAATCTAGCGGGGAGGACAGATACGCAGTATTTT; clone_size: NA; j_call: TRBJ2-3; d_call: TRBD2; v_call: TRBV6-2/TRBV6-3
cdr3_aa: CASSLSPVDTIYF; cdr3_nt: TGTGCCAGCAGTTTATCCCCGGTGGACACCATATATTTT; clone_size: NA; j_call: TRBJ1-3; d_call: NA; v_call: TRBV12-3/TRBV12-4
cdr3_aa: CASSSPGGGNEQFF; cdr3_nt: TGTGCCAGCAGCTCCCCTGGCGGGGGGAATGAGCAGTTCTTC; clone_size: NA; j_call: TRBJ2-1; d_call: TRBD2; v_call: TRBV5-4
cdr3_aa: CASSLLGGGHNEQFF; cdr3_nt: TGTGCCAGCAGTTTACTGGGGGGGGGCCACAATGAGCAGTTCTTC; clone_size: NA; j_call: TRBJ2-1; d_call: NA; v_call: TRBV28
cdr3_aa: CASSAGLLIYEQYF; cdr3_nt: TGTGCCAGCAGTGCGGGACTTTTAATCTACGAGCAGTACTTC; clone_size: NA; j_call: TRBJ2-7; d_call: NA; v_call: TRBV2
cdr3_aa: CASSRFRGNIMDYGYTF; cdr3_nt: TGCGCCAGCAGTCGCTTTAGAGGGAACATAATGGACTATGGCTACACCTTC; clone_size: NA; j_call: TRBJ1-2; d_call: NA; v_call: TRBV4-1
cdr3_aa: CASSQRRVPTHTQYF; cdr3_nt: TGTGCCAGCAGCCAAAGGCGGGTCCCCACACATACGCAGTATTTT; clone_size: NA; j_call: TRBJ2-3; d_call: NA; v_call: TRBV3-1/TRBV3-2
cdr3_aa: CASSLAGAMGNTIYF; cdr3_nt: TGTGCCAGCAGCTTGGCGGGGGCGATGGGAAACACCATATATTTT; clone_size: NA; j_call: TRBJ1-3; d_call: NA; v_call: TRBV11-2
cdr3_aa: CASSALAREGTDTQYF; cdr3_nt: TGTGCCAGCAGCGCTCTAGCCCGAGAGGGCACAGATACGCAGTATTTT; clone_size: NA; j_call: TRBJ2-3; d_call: NA; v_call: TRBV5-4
cdr3_aa: CASCLAGGIETQYF; cdr3_nt: TGTGCCAGCTGTTTAGCGGGGGGGATAGAGACCCAGTACTTC; clone_size: NA; j_call: TRBJ2-5; d_call: TRBD2; v_call: TRBV2
cdr3_aa: CASIVPGRKNRRKKETQYF; cdr3_nt: TGTGCCAGCATTGTCCCTGGGCGAAAAAACAGGAGAAAAAAAGAGACCCAGTACTTC; clone_size: NA; j_call: TRBJ2-5; d_call: NA; v_call: TRBV28
cdr3_aa: CASSRALGRGNTEAFF; cdr3_nt: TGTGCCAGCAGCCGAGCATTGGGAAGGGGGAACACTGAAGCTTTCTTT; clone_size: once; j_call: TRBJ1-1; d_call: NA; v_call: TRBV14
cdr3_aa: CASSRDRGNTGELFF; cdr3_nt: TGTGCCAGCAGTCGGGACAGGGGGAACACCGGGGAGCTGTTTTTT; clone_size: few; j_call: TRBJ2-2; d_call: TRBD1; v_call: TRBV5-4
cdr3_aa: CASSPGLAGPDTQYF; cdr3_nt: TGTGCCAGCTCACCTGGACTAGCGGGGCCAGATACGCAGTATTTT; clone_size: NA; j_call: TRBJ2-3; d_call: TRBD2; v_call: TRBV18
cdr3_aa: CASSAGASRTDTQYF; cdr3_nt: TGTGCCAGCAGCGCGGGAGCGTCTCGCACAGATACGCAGTATTTT; clone_size: few; j_call: TRBJ2-3; d_call: TRBD2; v_call: TRBV4-2
cdr3_aa: CASSLAVGLQNEQFF; cdr3_nt: TGTGCCAGCAGCTTAGCTGTGGGGCTCCAGAATGAGCAGTTCTTC; clone_size: NA; j_call: TRBJ2-1; d_call: NA; v_call: TRBV7-2
cdr3_aa: CAWGAGATNEKLFF; cdr3_nt: TGTGCCTGGGGCGCAGGGGCAACTAATGAAAAACTGTTTTTT; clone_size: NA; j_call: TRBJ1-4; d_call: NA; v_call: TRBV30
cdr3_aa: CASSLGQGMGNTIYF; cdr3_nt: TGCGCCAGCAGCTTGGGACAGGGCATGGGAAACACCATATATTTT; clone_size: NA; j_call: TRBJ1-3; d_call: TRBD1; v_call: TRBV5-1
cdr3_aa: CASSMRVKETQYF; cdr3_nt: TGTGCCAGTAGTATGAGGGTTAAAGAGACCCAGTACTTC; clone_size: NA; j_call: TRBJ2-5; d_call: NA; v_call: TRBV19
cdr3_aa: CASSIQWLGTTGGNQPQHF; cdr3_nt: TGTGCCAGTAGTATTCAATGGCTGGGGACCACAGGGGGCAATCAGCCCCAGCATTTT; clone_size: NA; j_call: TRBJ1-5; d_call: TRBD1; v_call: TRBV19
cdr3_aa: CASGLVLPGKGFGYTF; cdr3_nt: TGTGCTAGTGGTTTGGTACTACCGGGGAAGGGTTTCGGCTACACCTTC; clone_size: NA; j_call: TRBJ1-2; d_call: NA; v_call: TRBV12-5
cdr3_aa: CASSRLGRNTEAFF; cdr3_nt: TGTGCCAGCAGCCGCCTCGGGAGGAACACTGAAGCTTTCTTT; clone_size: NA; j_call: TRBJ1-1; d_call: NA; v_call: TRBV7-9